This T cell receptor beta chain is drawn from a study of beta chain features in type 1 diabetes. Reverse transcription of all isolated RNA meant that expressed TCRB transcripts were sequenced. The repertoire was sequenced with immunoSEQ multiplex PCR; TCRdb's copy has only in-frame clones and lacks some. The sample has around 430,000 clones, 30% seen once. The CDR3 has 15 residues. Germline V CDR1 and CDR2: MNHEY, SMNVEV (reference sequence). Unmatched junction bases numbered 5, after V lost 5 bases and J lost 3 bases. The sample comprised naive CD4+ T cells from blood. The J gene is TRBJ2-5, the V gene TRBV27; 11 nucleotides align to TRBD2. This clonotype was sampled from a man aged 18 to 29 in good health. The CDR3 sequence is CASSTQTSGEETQYF. CDR3 DNA sequence: TGTGCCAGCAGTACACAGACTAGCGGGGAAGAGACCCAGTACTTC.